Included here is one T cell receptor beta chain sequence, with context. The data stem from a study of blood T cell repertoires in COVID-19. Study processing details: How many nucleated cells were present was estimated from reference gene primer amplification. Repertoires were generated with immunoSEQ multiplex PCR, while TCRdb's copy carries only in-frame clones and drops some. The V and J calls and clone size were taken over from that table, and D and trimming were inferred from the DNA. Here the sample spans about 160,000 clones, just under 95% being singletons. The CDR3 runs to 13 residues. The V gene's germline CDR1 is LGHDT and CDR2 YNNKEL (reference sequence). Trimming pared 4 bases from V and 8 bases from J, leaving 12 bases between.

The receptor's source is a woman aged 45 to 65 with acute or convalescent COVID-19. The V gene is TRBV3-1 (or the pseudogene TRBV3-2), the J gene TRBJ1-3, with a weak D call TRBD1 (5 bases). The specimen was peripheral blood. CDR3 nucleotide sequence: TGTGCCAGCAGCCCCCCAGGGATACACACCATATATTTT. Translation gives CASSPPGIHTIYF.